The 29 T cell receptor beta chains below were found in one sample sequenced in a study of monozygotic twins with inflammatory bowel disease. TCRdb reprocessed the 5' RACE reads, keeping one entry per CDR3 protein, no DNA. Seen in this sample are under 350,000 distinct CDR3 sequences; the ten most common clones hold over 5%. Sequencing was done on a sample of blood. These TCRs come from a human donor with ulcerative colitis or Crohn's disease, or a healthy co-twin of an affected twin (not recorded which).

The V gene is TRBV20-1, the J gene TRBJ2-7; the TCRdb call, TRBD2, lacks DNA for checking. The length of the CDR3 is 12 residues. CDR1 is DFQATT, CDR2 SNEGSKA, per germline (reference sequence). The CDR3 loop is CSAISSGYEQYF.

The chain combines TRBV18 with TRBJ1-6; TCRdb's assignment of TRBD1 cannot be checked, as there is no DNA. There are 14 residues in the CDR3. Germline V lookup: CDR1 KGHSH, CDR2 LQKENI. The CDR3 is CASSGTDSQLPLHF. Together with reference TRBV18 and TRBJ1-6, the CDR3 gives the full variable domain: NAGVMQNPRHLVRRRGQEARLRCSPMKGHSHVYWYRQLPEEGLKFMVYLQKENIIDESGMPKERFSAEFPKEGPSILRIQQVVRGDSAAYFCASSGTDSQLPLHFGNGTRLTVT.

V gene TRBV20-1 combines with J gene TRBJ2-7; TCRdb gives TRBD1 as the D gene, but with no DNA this cannot be confirmed. The germline gives CDR1 DFQATT, CDR2 SNEGSKA (reference sequence). The CDR3 is 15 amino acids. The CDR3 protein is CSARDGQRSSYEQYF.

The V and J genes are TRBV27 and TRBJ1-6. CDR1 is MNHEY, CDR2 SMNVEV, per germline (reference sequence). There are 16 residues in the CDR3. The CDR3 loop reads CASSFHTGGPGSSLHF.

This rearrangement joins TRBV5-5 to TRBJ2-7; without DNA, the TCRdb call of TRBD1 cannot be checked. Germline loops: CDR1 SGHKS, CDR2 YYEKEE (reference sequence). The CDR3 totals 14 residues. CDR3 in amino acids: CASSTGTGISEQYF.

This chain uses TRBV7-2 with TRBJ2-5. Germline V gene lookup returns CDR1 SGHTA and CDR2 FQGNSA. The CDR3 length is 12 residues. CDR3 amino acids: CASSSPWETQYF.

V usage is TRBV7-9 and J usage is TRBJ1-2; with no DNA, the TCRdb D assignment of TRBD1 cannot be verified. Germline V lookup: CDR1 SEHNR, CDR2 FQNEAQ (reference sequence). CDR3 size: 13 residues. Here the CDR3 reads CASSPDRKGGYTF.

J is TRBJ2-2 and V is TRBV7-9; TCRdb reports TRBD1, a call that lacks DNA to check it against. The germline CDR1 and CDR2 sequences are SEHNR and FQNEAQ (reference sequence). The CDR3 covers 16 residues. The CDR3 spells CASSLVTGGASGELFF. The whole variable domain, filled in from reference TRBV7-9 and TRBJ2-2, reads DTGVSQNPRHKITKRGQNVTFRCDPISEHNRLYWYRQTLGQGPEFLTYFQNEAQLEKSRLLSDRFSAERPKGSFSTLEIQRTEQGDSAMYLCASSLVTGGASGELFFGEGSRLTVL.

The J gene is TRBJ2-3, the V gene TRBV7-8; TCRdb calls TRBD2, which cannot be checked without DNA. Germline V CDR1 and CDR2: SGHVS, FQNEAQ. The CDR3 spans 16 residues. This CDR3 reads CASSFRLAGEVDTQYF.

This chain joins TRBV7-8 and TRBJ2-7; TCRdb returns TRBD2, unconfirmable since there is no DNA. CDR1 is SGHVS, CDR2 FQNEAQ, per germline. The CDR3 totals 15 residues. The CDR3 loop is CASTLLAGGGYEQYF.

This rearrangement joins TRBV18 to TRBJ2-5; TCRdb designates TRBD1, a call that cannot be tested without DNA. Germline-derived CDR1 and CDR2 are KGHSH and LQKENI. There are 13 residues in the CDR3. The CDR3 reads CASSAGTLETQYF. The variable domain in full, completed from reference TRBV18 and TRBJ2-5, reads NAGVMQNPRHLVRRRGQEARLRCSPMKGHSHVYWYRQLPEEGLKFMVYLQKENIIDESGMPKERFSAEFPKEGPSILRIQQVVRGDSAAYFCASSAGTLETQYFGPGTRLLVL.

The J gene is TRBJ2-7, the V gene TRBV4-3. The germline V gene encodes CDR1 LGHNA and CDR2 YSLEER. The CDR3 runs to 13 residues. The CDR3: CAPPSVILYEQYF.

V is TRBV29-1 and J is TRBJ2-2. CDR3 length: 14 amino acids. CDR1 is SQVTM, CDR2 ANQGSEA, per germline. Here the CDR3 reads CSVGRGYSTGELFF.

This chain links TRBV5-1 with TRBJ2-3; TCRdb reports TRBD1, a call that lacks DNA to check it against. The germline V gene encodes CDR1 SGHRS and CDR2 YFSETQ. This CDR3 region has 16 residues. This CDR3 reads CASSLPLSGGIDTQYF.

The chain uses TRBV7-8 and TRBJ1-3; TCRdb proposes TRBD1, but this gene call is untestable without DNA. The CDR3 totals 15 residues. Germline V gene lookup returns CDR1 SGHVS and CDR2 FQNEAQ. The CDR3 loop is CASSPLRGFGNTIYF.

The V call is TRBV29-1, the J call TRBJ2-3; TCRdb outputs TRBD1, but without DNA this stays unchecked. Germline CDR1 is SQVTM and CDR2 is ANQGSEA. This CDR3 has 14 residues. CDR3 sequence: CSVLDRDPTDTQYF.

The V gene is TRBV20-1, the J gene TRBJ1-5; TCRdb selects TRBD1, and the lack of DNA leaves this call unchecked. This CDR3 comprises 16 residues. The V gene's germline CDR1 is DFQATT and CDR2 SNEGSKA (reference sequence). The CDR3 reads CSARVAGPRKNQPQHF.

The chain has TRBV6-2 or TRBV6-3 and TRBJ2-1; there is no DNA to check the TCRdb D call of TRBD2. Looked up from germline, CDR1 is MNHEY and CDR2 is SVGEGT. The CDR3 length is 16 residues. CDR3 in amino acids: CASSPHTSGGYNEQFF.

The rearrangement joins TRBV24-1 to TRBJ1-5; TCRdb outputs TRBD1, but without DNA this stays unchecked. The CDR3 is 16 residues long. CDR1 and CDR2 from the germline V gene are KGHDR and SFDVKD. The CDR3 sequence is CATSDQQGSSNQPQHF.

This chain links TRBV24-1 with TRBJ1-1; as DNA is missing, the TRBD1 call by TCRdb cannot be tested. Germline V CDR1 and CDR2: KGHDR, SFDVKD. The CDR3 runs to 14 residues. The CDR3 here is CATSDRTVNTEAFF.

V and J are TRBV7-2 and TRBJ2-2; the TCRdb call, TRBD1, lacks DNA for checking. The CDR3 totals 15 residues. CDR1 and CDR2 from the germline V gene are SGHTA and FQGNSA. The CDR3 here is CASSPRTGYTGELFF.

The chain recombines TRBV12-3 or TRBV12-4 with TRBJ2-3; without DNA, the TCRdb call of TRBD2 cannot be checked. The CDR3 has 18 residues. CDR3: CASSLGLLAGGYTDTQYF.

This chain connects TRBV20-1 to TRBJ1-3; without DNA, the TCRdb call of TRBD1 cannot be checked. CDR1 and CDR2 (germline): DFQATT, SNEGSKA (reference sequence). The CDR3 is 15 amino acids. CDR3 sequence: CSASQGAASGGTIYF.

The chain joins TRBV28 to TRBJ2-7; there is no DNA to check the TCRdb D call of TRBD1. The CDR3 spans 14 residues. CDR1 and CDR2 (germline): MDHEN, SYDVKM. This chain's CDR3 is CASRGDRGSYEQYF. Complete variable domain (other parts from reference TRBV28 and TRBJ2-7): DVKVTQSSRYLVKRTGEKVFLECVQDMDHENMFWYRQDPGLGLRLIYFSYDVKMKEKGDIPEGYSVSREKKERFSLILESASTNQTSMYLCASRGDRGSYEQYFGPGTRLTVT.

This chain links TRBV11-2 with TRBJ2-2; TCRdb designates TRBD1, a call that cannot be tested without DNA. This CDR3 spans 16 amino acids. Germline V gene lookup returns CDR1 SGHAT and CDR2 FQNNGV. The CDR3 spells CASSLSGWGDTGELFF.

The CDR3 sequence: CASRLLTTGELFF. The V and J genes are TRBV12-3 or TRBV12-4 and TRBJ2-2. This CDR3 is 13 amino acids long.

This chain links TRBV12-3 or TRBV12-4 with TRBJ1-3. The CDR3 length is 14 residues. CDR3 sequence: CASQPAGAGNTIYF.

The chain links TRBV20-1 to TRBJ2-5; TCRdb's D call, TRBD2, is unchecked because there is no DNA. CDR3 length: 17 residues. Per germline, CDR1 DFQATT and CDR2 SNEGSKA (reference sequence). The CDR3: CSAPGTSGGPVQETQYF.

The chain links TRBV25-1 to TRBJ2-7; TCRdb outputs TRBD1, but without DNA this stays unchecked. CDR1 is MGHDK, CDR2 SYGVNS, per germline. This CDR3 has 12 amino acids. The CDR3 spells CASRVTGSEQYF.